The rows below give T cell receptor beta chains drawn from one sample of a study of early T cells in non-severe SARS-CoV-2 infection. MiXCR, run by TCRdb on the 5' RACE reads, gives a single entry per CDR3 protein. The sample includes some 64,000 distinct CDR3 sequences, over 10% of them seen just once. The specimen sequenced was whole blood. The source of these receptors is an adult who was a healthcare worker with PCR-confirmed SARS-CoV-2 infection or an uninfected control (not recorded which). Each CDR3 is given with its conserved first and last residue. Each record gives: clone size, J gene, V gene, D gene, CDR3 protein, CDR3 DNA. D genes are given only for firm matches. The size field is filled for only some rows; it gives once, few, many or a size class.

abundance: NA; j_gene: TRBJ2-5; v_gene: TRBV29-1; d_gene: NA; CDR3aa: CSVEGRSLGETQYF; CDR3nt: TGCAGCGTTGAAGGGAGGAGTCTTGGAGAGACCCAGTACTTC
abundance: NA; j_gene: TRBJ2-3; v_gene: TRBV29-1; d_gene: TRBD1; CDR3aa: CSVGDRVGTDTQYF; CDR3nt: TGCAGCGTTGGGGACAGGGTGGGGACAGATACGCAGTATTTT
abundance: NA; j_gene: TRBJ2-7; v_gene: TRBV28; d_gene: NA; CDR3aa: CASSSRGEQYF; CDR3nt: TGTGCCAGCAGTTCCAGGGGCGAGCAGTACTTC
abundance: NA; j_gene: TRBJ2-1; v_gene: TRBV4-1; d_gene: NA; CDR3aa: CASSQVSLLGEQFF; CDR3nt: TGCGCCAGCAGCCAGGTCTCCTTGCTGGGTGAGCAGTTCTTC
abundance: NA; j_gene: TRBJ2-5; v_gene: TRBV7-7; d_gene: TRBD2; CDR3aa: CASSLRLAGAKQETQYF; CDR3nt: TGTGCCAGCAGCCTCCGACTAGCGGGGGCCAAACAAGAGACCCAGTACTTC
abundance: few; j_gene: TRBJ2-7; v_gene: TRBV15; d_gene: NA; CDR3aa: CATSSRGDEQYF; CDR3nt: TGTGCCACCAGCAGCAGGGGCGACGAGCAGTACTTC
abundance: medium-sized; j_gene: TRBJ2-7; v_gene: TRBV7-8; d_gene: NA; CDR3aa: CASSYRTNPSYEQYF; CDR3nt: TGTGCCAGCAGCTACCGGACAAACCCCTCCTACGAGCAGTACTTC
abundance: NA; j_gene: TRBJ1-1; v_gene: TRBV10-3; d_gene: TRBD1; CDR3aa: CATAGGTEEAFF; CDR3nt: TGTGCCACCGCAGGAGGGACAGAAGAAGCTTTCTTT
abundance: few; j_gene: TRBJ2-7; v_gene: TRBV5-1; d_gene: NA; CDR3aa: CASSLAVQATYEQYF; CDR3nt: TGCGCCAGCAGCTTGGCCGTGCAGGCTACCTACGAGCAGTACTTC
abundance: NA; j_gene: TRBJ2-7; v_gene: TRBV28; d_gene: NA; CDR3aa: CASSPPSLRGRTYEQYF; CDR3nt: TGTGCCAGCAGCCCGCCCTCCTTAAGGGGCAGAACCTACGAGCAGTACTTC
abundance: many; j_gene: TRBJ2-1; v_gene: TRBV6-2/TRBV6-3; d_gene: NA; CDR3aa: CASSYSPIYNEQFF; CDR3nt: TGTGCCAGCAGTTACAGCCCGATTTACAATGAGCAGTTCTTC
abundance: NA; j_gene: TRBJ1-1; v_gene: TRBV6-1; d_gene: NA; CDR3aa: CASRAGYDTEAFF; CDR3nt: TGTGCCAGCAGAGCAGGGTACGACACTGAAGCTTTCTTT
abundance: NA; j_gene: TRBJ1-2; v_gene: TRBV7-8; d_gene: NA; CDR3aa: CASSFKRVVRDGYTF; CDR3nt: TGTGCCAGCAGCTTTAAAAGGGTAGTCAGGGACGGCTACACCTTC
abundance: few; j_gene: TRBJ1-5; v_gene: TRBV28; d_gene: NA; CDR3aa: CASSLLTENQPQHF; CDR3nt: TGTGCCAGCAGTTTATTGACGGAGAATCAGCCCCAGCATTTT
abundance: NA; j_gene: TRBJ2-5; v_gene: TRBV7-2; d_gene: NA; CDR3aa: CASSYSGRQETQYF; CDR3nt: TGTGCCAGCTCATACAGTGGGCGGCAAGAGACCCAGTACTTC
abundance: NA; j_gene: TRBJ2-7; v_gene: TRBV10-2; d_gene: TRBD1; CDR3aa: CASRPDRGLYEQYF; CDR3nt: TGCGCCAGCAGGCCGGACAGGGGGCTCTACGAGCAGTACTTC
abundance: few; j_gene: TRBJ2-5; v_gene: TRBV29-1; d_gene: TRBD2; CDR3aa: CSVGSASGSQETQYF; CDR3nt: TGCAGCGTTGGGTCGGCTAGCGGGAGCCAAGAGACCCAGTACTTC
abundance: NA; j_gene: TRBJ2-5; v_gene: TRBV29-1; d_gene: NA; CDR3aa: CGVEGQGWTQYF; CDR3nt: TGCGGCGTTGAAGGTCAGGGGTGGACCCAGTACTTC
abundance: NA; j_gene: TRBJ2-1; v_gene: TRBV21-1; d_gene: NA; CDR3aa: CASTLLAGRYNEQFF; CDR3nt: TGTGCCAGCACCTTACTAGCGGGTCGTTACAATGAGCAGTTCTTC
abundance: many; j_gene: TRBJ2-1; v_gene: TRBV7-9; d_gene: TRBD2; CDR3aa: CASSPQTSGIEQFF; CDR3nt: TGTGCCAGCAGCCCCCAGACTAGCGGGATTGAGCAGTTCTTC
abundance: many; j_gene: TRBJ2-1; v_gene: TRBV20-1; d_gene: NA; CDR3aa: CSAKIGGAYNEQFF; CDR3nt: TGCAGTGCTAAGATCGGAGGCGCCTACAATGAGCAGTTCTTC
abundance: NA; j_gene: TRBJ2-2; v_gene: TRBV6-5; d_gene: NA; CDR3aa: CASSYRTGELFF; CDR3nt: TGTGCCAGCAGTTACCGCACCGGGGAGCTGTTTTTT
abundance: many; j_gene: TRBJ2-1; v_gene: TRBV5-1; d_gene: NA; CDR3aa: CASSLSLQRYNEQFF; CDR3nt: TGCGCCAGCAGCTTGTCGCTGCAACGATACAATGAGCAGTTCTTC
abundance: NA; j_gene: TRBJ2-1; v_gene: TRBV27; d_gene: NA; CDR3aa: CASSLSDEQFF; CDR3nt: TGTGCCAGCAGTTTATCGGATGAGCAGTTCTTC
abundance: many; j_gene: TRBJ2-7; v_gene: TRBV4-3; d_gene: TRBD1; CDR3aa: CASSQMLGTVQSYEQYF; CDR3nt: TGCGCCAGCAGCCAGATGCTAGGGACAGTCCAATCCTACGAGCAGTACTTC
abundance: many; j_gene: TRBJ2-7; v_gene: TRBV7-9; d_gene: NA; CDR3aa: CASSLSAEQYF; CDR3nt: TGTGCCAGCAGCTTATCAGCCGAGCAGTACTTC
abundance: NA; j_gene: TRBJ2-7; v_gene: TRBV29-1; d_gene: TRBD1; CDR3aa: CSVVGTGNYEQYF; CDR3nt: TGCAGCGTGGTAGGGACAGGAAATTACGAGCAGTACTTC
abundance: NA; j_gene: TRBJ2-1; v_gene: TRBV29-1; d_gene: NA; CDR3aa: CSVEGSRYNEQFF; CDR3nt: TGCAGCGTTGAGGGGAGCCGGTACAATGAGCAGTTCTTC
abundance: few; j_gene: TRBJ2-5; v_gene: TRBV24-1; d_gene: TRBD2; CDR3aa: CATSDPRTSGRAETQYF; CDR3nt: TGTGCCACCAGTGATCCCAGGACTAGCGGGAGGGCAGAGACCCAGTACTTC
abundance: few; j_gene: TRBJ2-3; v_gene: TRBV29-1; d_gene: TRBD2; CDR3aa: CSVGWLAARTDTQYF; CDR3nt: TGCAGCGTTGGCTGGCTAGCGGCCCGCACAGATACGCAGTATTTT
abundance: many; j_gene: TRBJ2-7; v_gene: TRBV6-1; d_gene: TRBD2; CDR3aa: CASRSSSGGSSEQYF; CDR3nt: TGTGCCAGCAGGTCTTCTAGCGGAGGCTCTTCCGAGCAGTACTTC
abundance: NA; j_gene: TRBJ2-2; v_gene: TRBV5-1; d_gene: TRBD1; CDR3aa: CASSVGDRDTGELFF; CDR3nt: TGCGCCAGCAGCGTAGGGGACAGAGACACCGGGGAGCTGTTTTTT
abundance: many; j_gene: TRBJ1-1; v_gene: TRBV29-1; d_gene: TRBD1; CDR3aa: CSVEKGGRTEAFF; CDR3nt: TGCAGCGTTGAGAAAGGGGGCAGGACTGAAGCTTTCTTT
abundance: few; j_gene: TRBJ2-2; v_gene: TRBV27; d_gene: NA; CDR3aa: CASKWSTNTGELFF; CDR3nt: TGTGCCAGCAAATGGTCTACGAACACCGGGGAGCTGTTTTTT
abundance: NA; j_gene: TRBJ2-1; v_gene: TRBV20-1; d_gene: TRBD1; CDR3aa: CSARDWDRVNEQFF; CDR3nt: TGCAGTGCTAGAGATTGGGACAGAGTTAATGAGCAGTTCTTC
abundance: NA; j_gene: TRBJ2-7; v_gene: TRBV2; d_gene: NA; CDR3aa: CASMGTTSSYEQYF; CDR3nt: TGTGCCAGCATGGGGACAACGAGCTCCTACGAGCAGTACTTC
abundance: NA; j_gene: TRBJ1-4; v_gene: TRBV11-2; d_gene: NA; CDR3aa: CASSLGGHGQNEKLFF; CDR3nt: TGTGCCAGCAGCTTAGGGGGACACGGACAGAATGAAAAACTGTTTTTT
abundance: NA; j_gene: TRBJ2-3; v_gene: TRBV2; d_gene: NA; CDR3aa: CASTAAGSTDTQYF; CDR3nt: TGTGCCTCTACGGCTGCAGGGAGCACAGATACGCAGTATTTT
abundance: many; j_gene: TRBJ2-2; v_gene: TRBV5-8; d_gene: TRBD2; CDR3aa: CASSSTLAGVLSGELFF; CDR3nt: TGTGCCAGCAGCTCGACCCTAGCGGGAGTCTTATCCGGGGAGCTGTTTTTT
abundance: many; j_gene: TRBJ2-7; v_gene: TRBV19; d_gene: NA; CDR3aa: CASNLRPGTNYEQYF; CDR3nt: TGTGCCAGTAACCTTCGGCCCGGGACAAACTACGAGCAGTACTTC
abundance: few; j_gene: TRBJ2-7; v_gene: TRBV10-2; d_gene: TRBD2; CDR3aa: CASSGLAGTYEQYF; CDR3nt: TGCGCCAGCAGCGGACTAGCGGGGACCTACGAGCAGTACTTC
abundance: NA; j_gene: TRBJ2-2; v_gene: TRBV7-7; d_gene: TRBD2; CDR3aa: CASSLVAGVPGELFF; CDR3nt: TGTGCCAGCAGCTTAGTAGCGGGAGTGCCCGGGGAGCTGTTTTTT
abundance: NA; j_gene: TRBJ1-2; v_gene: TRBV3-1; d_gene: NA; CDR3aa: CASSQAGDYGYTF; CDR3nt: TGTGCCAGCAGCCAAGCAGGGGACTATGGCTACACCTTC
abundance: many; j_gene: TRBJ1-2; v_gene: TRBV6-5; d_gene: NA; CDR3aa: CASRWDVGGTSGYTF; CDR3nt: TGTGCCAGCCGATGGGACGTTGGAGGGACTAGTGGCTACACCTTC
abundance: NA; j_gene: TRBJ2-5; v_gene: TRBV15; d_gene: NA; CDR3aa: CATSRDSGGGGETQYF; CDR3nt: TGTGCCACCAGCAGAGATTCGGGGGGCGGAGGAGAGACCCAGTACTTC
abundance: many; j_gene: TRBJ2-2; v_gene: TRBV7-3; d_gene: NA; CDR3aa: CASSLRGAPAGELFF; CDR3nt: TGTGCCAGCAGTCTACGGGGGGCGCCGGCCGGGGAGCTGTTTTTT
abundance: many; j_gene: TRBJ2-1; v_gene: TRBV9; d_gene: NA; CDR3aa: CASQDGYNEQFF; CDR3nt: TGTGCCAGTCAGGACGGGTACAATGAGCAGTTCTTC
abundance: many; j_gene: TRBJ2-3; v_gene: TRBV29-1; d_gene: NA; CDR3aa: CSADTGTDTQYF; CDR3nt: TGCAGCGCTGATACTGGGACAGATACGCAGTATTTT
abundance: many; j_gene: TRBJ1-1; v_gene: TRBV5-1; d_gene: NA; CDR3aa: CASSFDVNTEAFF; CDR3nt: TGCGCCAGCAGCTTCGACGTGAACACTGAAGCTTTCTTT
abundance: many; j_gene: TRBJ1-5; v_gene: TRBV6-1; d_gene: NA; CDR3aa: CASKSDGNSNQPQHF; CDR3nt: TGTGCCAGCAAATCGGACGGAAATAGCAATCAGCCCCAGCATTTT
abundance: NA; j_gene: TRBJ1-1; v_gene: TRBV28; d_gene: NA; CDR3aa: CASKETNTEAFF; CDR3nt: TGTGCCAGCAAGGAGACGAACACTGAAGCTTTCTTT
abundance: many; j_gene: TRBJ1-2; v_gene: TRBV11-2; d_gene: NA; CDR3aa: CASSLDGSYGYTF; CDR3nt: TGTGCCAGCAGCTTAGATGGTAGCTATGGCTACACCTTC
abundance: few; j_gene: TRBJ2-1; v_gene: TRBV28; d_gene: TRBD2; CDR3aa: CAGATSGSGSYNEQFF; CDR3nt: TGTGCCGGGGCGACTAGCGGGAGCGGTTCCTACAATGAGCAGTTCTTC
abundance: NA; j_gene: TRBJ1-1; v_gene: TRBV7-2; d_gene: NA; CDR3aa: CASSLARGTEAFF; CDR3nt: TGTGCCAGCAGCTTAGCCAGGGGCACTGAAGCTTTCTTT
abundance: NA; j_gene: TRBJ2-1; v_gene: TRBV12-2; d_gene: NA; CDR3aa: CASRLKASGLTYNEQFF; CDR3nt: TGTGCAAGTCGCTTAAAAGCTAGCGGGTTGACCTACAATGAGCAGTTCTTC